The 5 T cell receptor beta chains below were found in one sample sequenced in a study of CD8 T cells in ankylosing spondylitis. Study-wide findings and caveats: Blood from ankylosing spondylitis patients appeared to carry a characteristic roughly eight-variant TCR beta motif.

TCRdb redid the calling of the 5' RACE reads with MiXCR, one entry per CDR3 protein. The top ten hold almost 7% of the sample, which has approximately 540,000 distinct CDR3 sequences, approximately 11% seen once. No antigen is known for these receptors. Sequencing input: blood, either unsorted or a sorted T cell fraction (not recorded which). Source of these receptors: a male donor with ankylosing spondylitis.

This clonotype occurred a few times. V and J are TRBV11-2 and TRBJ2-5, with no clear D. The CDR3 runs to 12 residues. The germline V gene has CDR1 SGHAT and CDR2 FQNNGV. V lost 5 bases to trimming and J lost 0 bases, with 4 bases between them. In DNA, the CDR3 is TGTGCCAGCAGCGCCAACCAAGAGACCCAGTACTTC. The encoded protein is CASSANQETQYF.

V usage is TRBV5-4 and J usage is TRBJ2-1, with 15 bases aligning to TRBD2. V lost 5 bases and J lost 2; bases outside the gene matches: 11. Looked up from germline, CDR1 is SGHNT and CDR2 is YYREEE (reference sequence). This CDR3 has 19 amino acids. The CDR3: CASSYGLAGGIAPYNEQFF. CDR3 DNA sequence: TGTGCCAGCAGTTATGGACTAGCGGGAGGGATTGCCCCCTACAATGAGCAGTTCTTC.

The chain employs TRBV20-1 and TRBJ2-5; D perhaps matches TRBD2 (6 bases). This CDR3 region has 13 residues. In germline, CDR1 is DFQATT, CDR2 SNEGSKA (reference sequence). V lost 6 bases, J lost 5 bases, and 16 bases lay in between. CDR3 bases: TGCAGTGCCGGGCGGAGGGCCGGCGAGACCCAGTACTTC. This encodes CSAGRRAGETQYF.

This clonotype occurred a few times. The V gene is TRBV6-1, the J gene TRBJ1-2; no reliable D call. The CDR3 is made up of 14 amino acids. In germline, CDR1 is MNHNS, CDR2 SASEGT. The germline V and J ends were trimmed by 3 bases and 4 bases, with 12 bases remaining between them. CDR3 sequence: CASSDPGRIYGYTF. In DNA, the CDR3 is TGTGCCAGCAGTGACCCCGGACGTATCTATGGCTACACCTTC.

The gene calls are TRBV20-1 and TRBJ2-7, with 8 nucleotides matching TRBD2. Germline CDR1 reads DFQATT; CDR2 reads SNEGSKA (reference sequence). This CDR3 has 13 residues. V dropped 5 bases and J dropped 7; count of bases not matched to a gene: 10. The CDR3, as DNA: TGCAGTGCTCCTACTAGCGGTCCCAGGGAGCAGTACGTC. Translation: CSAPTSGPREQYV.